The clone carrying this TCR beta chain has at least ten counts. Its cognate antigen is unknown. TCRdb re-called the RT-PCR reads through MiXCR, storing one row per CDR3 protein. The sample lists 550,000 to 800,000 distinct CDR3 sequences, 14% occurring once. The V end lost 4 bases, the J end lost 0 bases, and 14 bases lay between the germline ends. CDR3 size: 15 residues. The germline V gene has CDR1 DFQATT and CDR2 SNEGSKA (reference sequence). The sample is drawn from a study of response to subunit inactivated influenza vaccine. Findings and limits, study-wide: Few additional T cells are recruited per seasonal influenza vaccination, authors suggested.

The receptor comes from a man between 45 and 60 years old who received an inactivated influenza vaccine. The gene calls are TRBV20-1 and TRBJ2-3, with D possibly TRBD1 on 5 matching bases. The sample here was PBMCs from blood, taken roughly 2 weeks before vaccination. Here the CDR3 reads CSANQGSVSTDTQYF. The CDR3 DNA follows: TGCAGTGCTAATCAGGGATCCGTTAGCACAGATACGCAGTATTTT.